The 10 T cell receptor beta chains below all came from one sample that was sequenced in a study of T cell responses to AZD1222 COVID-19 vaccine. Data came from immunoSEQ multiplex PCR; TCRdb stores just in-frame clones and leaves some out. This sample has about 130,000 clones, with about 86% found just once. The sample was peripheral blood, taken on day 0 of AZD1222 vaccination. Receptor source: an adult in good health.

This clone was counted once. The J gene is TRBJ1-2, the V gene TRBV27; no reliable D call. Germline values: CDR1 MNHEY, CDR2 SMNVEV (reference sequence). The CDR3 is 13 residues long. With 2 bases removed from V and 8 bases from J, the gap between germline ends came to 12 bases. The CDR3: CASSLVGGDGYTF. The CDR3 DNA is TGTGCCAGCAGTTTAGTGGGTGGCGACGGCTACACCTTC.

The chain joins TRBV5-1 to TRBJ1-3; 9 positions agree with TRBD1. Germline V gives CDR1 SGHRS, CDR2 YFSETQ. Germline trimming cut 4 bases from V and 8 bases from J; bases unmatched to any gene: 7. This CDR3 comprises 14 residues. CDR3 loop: CASSPRDRADTIYF. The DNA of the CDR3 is TGCGCCAGCAGCCCCCGGGACAGGGCAGACACCATATATTTT. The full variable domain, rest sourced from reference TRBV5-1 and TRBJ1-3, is KAGVTQTPRYLIKTRGQQVTLSCSPISGHRSVSWYQQTPGQGLQFLFEYFSETQRNKGNFPGRFSGRQFSNSRSEMNVSTLELGDSALYLCASSPRDRADTIYFGEGSWLTVV.

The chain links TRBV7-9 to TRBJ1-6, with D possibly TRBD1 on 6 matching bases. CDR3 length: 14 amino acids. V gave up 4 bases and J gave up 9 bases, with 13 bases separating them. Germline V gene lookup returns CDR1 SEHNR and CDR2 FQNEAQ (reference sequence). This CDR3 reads CASSSRQVISPLHF. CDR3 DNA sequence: TGTGCCAGCAGCTCCAGACAGGTTATTTCACCCCTCCACTTT.

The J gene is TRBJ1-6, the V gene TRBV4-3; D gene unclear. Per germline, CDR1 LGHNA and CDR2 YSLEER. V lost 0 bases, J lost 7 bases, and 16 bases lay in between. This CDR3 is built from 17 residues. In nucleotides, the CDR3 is TGCGCCAGCAGCCAAGAAGGTACCCTGGGGAAAAATTCACCCCTCCACTTT. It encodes CASSQEGTLGKNSPLHF.

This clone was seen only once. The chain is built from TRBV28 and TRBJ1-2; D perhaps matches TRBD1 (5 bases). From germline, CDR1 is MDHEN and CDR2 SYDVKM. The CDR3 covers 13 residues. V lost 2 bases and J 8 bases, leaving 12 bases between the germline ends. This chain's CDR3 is CASSLTGREGYTF. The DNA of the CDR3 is TGTGCCAGCAGTTTAACGGGGCGCGAGGGCTACACCTTC.

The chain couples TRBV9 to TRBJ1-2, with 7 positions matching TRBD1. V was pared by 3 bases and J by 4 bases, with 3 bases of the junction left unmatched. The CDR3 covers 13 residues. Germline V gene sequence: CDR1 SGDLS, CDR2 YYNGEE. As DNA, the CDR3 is TGTGCCAGCAGCGCCGGGACAGCCTATGGCTACACCTTC. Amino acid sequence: CASSAGTAYGYTF.

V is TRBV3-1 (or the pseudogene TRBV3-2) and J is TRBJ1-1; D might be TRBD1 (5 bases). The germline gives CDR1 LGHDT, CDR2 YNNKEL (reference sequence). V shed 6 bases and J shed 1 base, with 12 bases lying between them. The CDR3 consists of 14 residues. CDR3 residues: CASRPKDRNTEAFF. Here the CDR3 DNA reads TGTGCCAGCAGACCGAAAGACAGGAACACTGAAGCTTTCTTT.

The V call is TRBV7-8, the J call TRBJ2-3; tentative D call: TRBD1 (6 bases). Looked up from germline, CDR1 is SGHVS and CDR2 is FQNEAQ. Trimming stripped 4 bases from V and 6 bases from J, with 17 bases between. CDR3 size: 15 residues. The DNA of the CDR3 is TGTGCCAGCAGCTCCGACAGGCTCAAGAGGGATACGCAGTATTTT. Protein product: CASSSDRLKRDTQYF. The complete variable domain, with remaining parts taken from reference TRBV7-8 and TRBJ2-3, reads GAGVSQSPRYKVAKRGQDVALRCDPISGHVSLFWYQQALGQGPEFLTYFQNEAQLDKSGLPSDRFFAERPEGSVSTLKIQRTQQEDSAVYLCASSSDRLKRDTQYFGPGTRLTVL.

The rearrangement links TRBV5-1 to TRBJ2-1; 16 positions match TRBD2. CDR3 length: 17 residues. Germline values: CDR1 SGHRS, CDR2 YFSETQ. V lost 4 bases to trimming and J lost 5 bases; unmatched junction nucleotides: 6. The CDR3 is CASSAGLAGGPHNEQFF. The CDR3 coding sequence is TGCGCCAGCAGCGCGGGACTAGCGGGAGGGCCTCACAATGAGCAGTTCTTC. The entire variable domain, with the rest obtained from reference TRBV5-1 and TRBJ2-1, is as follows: KAGVTQTPRYLIKTRGQQVTLSCSPISGHRSVSWYQQTPGQGLQFLFEYFSETQRNKGNFPGRFSGRQFSNSRSEMNVSTLELGDSALYLCASSAGLAGGPHNEQFFGPGTRLTVL.

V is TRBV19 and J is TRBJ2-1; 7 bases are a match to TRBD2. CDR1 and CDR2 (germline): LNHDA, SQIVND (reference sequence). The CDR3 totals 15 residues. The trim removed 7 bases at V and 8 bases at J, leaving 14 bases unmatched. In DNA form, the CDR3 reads TGTGCCAGTAACCAGCGGGATACGGGTGTGGATGAGCAGTTCTTC. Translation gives CASNQRDTGVDEQFF.